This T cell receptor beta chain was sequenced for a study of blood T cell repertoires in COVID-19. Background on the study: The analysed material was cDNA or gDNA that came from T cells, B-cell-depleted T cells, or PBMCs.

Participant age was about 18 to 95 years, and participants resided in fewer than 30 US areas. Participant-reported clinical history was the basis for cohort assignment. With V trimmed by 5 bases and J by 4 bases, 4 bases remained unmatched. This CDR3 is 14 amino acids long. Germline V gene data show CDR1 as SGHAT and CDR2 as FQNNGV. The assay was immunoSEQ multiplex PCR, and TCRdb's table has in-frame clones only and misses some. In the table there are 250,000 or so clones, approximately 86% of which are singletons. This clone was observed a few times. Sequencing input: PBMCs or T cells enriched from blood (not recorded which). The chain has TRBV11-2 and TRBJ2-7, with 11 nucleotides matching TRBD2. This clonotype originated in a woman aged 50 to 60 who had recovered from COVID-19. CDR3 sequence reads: CASSILAGGYEQYF. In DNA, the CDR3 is TGTGCCAGCAGCATCCTAGCGGGGGGTTACGAGCAGTACTTC.